In its sample, the clone carrying this T cell receptor beta chain was seen a few times. Its antigen is currently unknown. With 4 bases clipped from V and 4 bases from J, the junction kept 10 bases outside the gene matches. The germline CDR1 and CDR2 sequences are MDHEN and SYDVKM. The CDR3 totals 16 residues. For TCRbeta, the library was prepared with unique molecular identifiers. TCRdb reanalysed the PCR reads using MiXCR and keeps one entry per CDR3 protein. The table lists 150,000 to 200,000 distinct CDR3 sequences, 11% of them singletons. The data derive from a study of T-cell reconstitution after alpha-beta-depleted transplantation in children. The study, taken as a whole, reports: Expanded clones from the graft, numbering several hundred, reportedly supplied alpha-beta T cells about two months after transplant. One year after transplant, T-cell counts and diversity came mostly from newly produced T cells. Some patients showed high day-60 TCRbeta diversity, which derived from surviving recipient T cells and thymic progenitors.

This material consisted of PBMCs, taken before TCRalphabeta/CD19-depleted stem cell transplant. The V gene is TRBV28, the J gene TRBJ2-3; the match to TRBD2 covers 8 bases. This TCR came from a boy under 10 years old with acute myeloid leukemia, due to receive a stem cell transplant. CDR3 amino acids: CASSSPRTSFADTQYF. The CDR3 DNA reads as TGTGCCAGCAGTTCCCCGAGGACTAGCTTCGCAGATACGCAGTATTTT. Looking up the rest from reference TRBV28 and TRBJ2-3 gives the full variable domain: DVKVTQSSRYLVKRTGEKVFLECVQDMDHENMFWYRQDPGLGLRLIYFSYDVKMKEKGDIPEGYSVSREKKERFSLILESASTNQTSMYLCASSSPRTSFADTQYFGPGTRLTVL.